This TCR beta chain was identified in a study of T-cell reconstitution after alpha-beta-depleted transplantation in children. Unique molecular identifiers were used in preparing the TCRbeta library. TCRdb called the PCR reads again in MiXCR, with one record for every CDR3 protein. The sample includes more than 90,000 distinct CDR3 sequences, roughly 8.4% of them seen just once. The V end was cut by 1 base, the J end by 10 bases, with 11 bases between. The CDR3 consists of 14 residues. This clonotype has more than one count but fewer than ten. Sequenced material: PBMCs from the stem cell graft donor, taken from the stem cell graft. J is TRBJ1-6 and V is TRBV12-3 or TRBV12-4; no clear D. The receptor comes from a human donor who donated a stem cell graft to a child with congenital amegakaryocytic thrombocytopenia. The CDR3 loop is CASSLGVARSPLHF. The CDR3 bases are TGTGCCAGCAGTTTAGGGGTGGCTAGGTCACCCCTCCACTTT.